This is a list of T cell receptor beta chains from one sample in a study of CD8 T cells in Susac syndrome. Via MiXCR, TCRdb re-called the immunoSEQ multiplex PCR reads, giving one row per CDR3 protein. Of 70,000 or so distinct CDR3 sequences listed, 95% are singletons. The sequencing input was CD8+ T cells from PBMCs. The receptors were gathered from a human donor in good health. Both conserved end residues are part of each CDR3. D genes are given only for firm matches. Size is omitted from some rows. Given values are once, few, many or a class for expanded clones.

D: TRBD1; J: TRBJ1-3; size: .; V: TRBV5-1; DNA: TGCGCCAGCAGCTTGGCATTGACAGGGTTTCTTGGAAACACCATATATTTT; CDR3: CASSLALTGFLGNTIYF
D: TRBD1; J: TRBJ1-1; size: .; V: TRBV3-1; DNA: TGTGCCAGCAGCCAGAGGGACAGGGGTTACACTGAAGCTTTCTTT; CDR3: CASSQRDRGYTEAFF
D: TRBD1; J: TRBJ1-2; size: once; V: TRBV12-3/TRBV12-4; DNA: TGTGCCAGCAGTTTTGGTCCCCGGGACAGGGATGGCTACACCTTC; CDR3: CASSFGPRDRDGYTF
D: .; J: TRBJ1-1; size: .; V: TRBV7-9; DNA: TGTGCCAGCAGCTTAGAGGGGGCTGAAGCTTTCTTT; CDR3: CASSLEGAEAFF
D: .; J: TRBJ2-5; size: .; V: TRBV28; DNA: TGTGCCAGCCGCAAGATAGAGACCCAGTACTTC; CDR3: CASRKIETQYF
D: TRBD1; J: TRBJ1-1; size: once; V: TRBV6-5; DNA: TGTGCCAGCAGAGCGACAGGGTACACTGAAGCTTTCTTT; CDR3: CASRATGYTEAFF
D: .; J: TRBJ1-2; size: .; V: TRBV29-1; DNA: TGCAGCGTTGTAGGGATCAACTATGGCTACACCTTC; CDR3: CSVVGINYGYTF
D: .; J: TRBJ2-3; size: .; V: TRBV7-8; DNA: TGTGCCAGCAGCTTACCGGAAGGTACAGATACGCAGTATTTT; CDR3: CASSLPEGTDTQYF
D: TRBD1; J: TRBJ1-2; size: .; V: TRBV12-3/TRBV12-4; DNA: TGTGCCAGCAGTTCTACAGGGGGCAATAAGGACCCCTATGGCTACACCTTC; CDR3: CASSSTGGNKDPYGYTF
D: .; J: TRBJ1-5; size: .; V: TRBV3-1; DNA: TGTGCCAGCAGCCAATCAACAGCCAGCAATCAGCCCCAGCATTTT; CDR3: CASSQSTASNQPQHF
D: TRBD1; J: TRBJ2-7; size: .; V: TRBV7-3; DNA: TGTGCCAGCAGCCCTCACAGGGGGTCCTACGAGCAGTACTTC; CDR3: CASSPHRGSYEQYF
D: .; J: TRBJ2-3; size: .; V: TRBV9; DNA: TGTGCCAGCAGCGTAGGAACAATCCCTAGCACAGATACGCAGTATTTT; CDR3: CASSVGTIPSTDTQYF
D: TRBD1; J: TRBJ2-7; size: .; V: TRBV7-9; DNA: TGTGCCAGCAGCTCCACAGAGGACAGGGGTCGGTCCTACGAGCAGTACTTC; CDR3: CASSSTEDRGRSYEQYF
D: .; J: TRBJ2-7; size: few; V: TRBV12-3/TRBV12-4; DNA: TGTGCCAGCAGTTATAGCTCCTACGAGCAGTACTTC; CDR3: CASSYSSYEQYF
D: .; J: TRBJ2-5; size: .; V: TRBV6-5; DNA: TGTGCCAGCAGTCCGATAGTCAGAGCCCAAGAGACCCAGTACTTC; CDR3: CASSPIVRAQETQYF
D: TRBD2; J: TRBJ2-3; size: .; V: TRBV29-1; DNA: TGCAGCGTTGAAGGACTAGCGGGGGCACGCACAGATACGCAGTATTTT; CDR3: CSVEGLAGARTDTQYF
D: .; J: TRBJ2-7; size: .; V: TRBV20-1; DNA: TGCAGTGCTAGAGGGACCACCGTGACCTACGAGCAGTACTTC; CDR3: CSARGTTVTYEQYF
D: .; J: TRBJ1-2; size: .; V: TRBV4-1; DNA: TGCGCCAGCAGCCAAGATTCCCAACAGGTCTTCTATGGCTACACCTTC; CDR3: CASSQDSQQVFYGYTF
D: .; J: TRBJ2-7; size: .; V: TRBV7-9; DNA: TGTGCCAGCAGCTCTAGAACTAGTCCGTACGAGCAGTACTTC; CDR3: CASSSRTSPYEQYF
D: TRBD1; J: TRBJ2-1; size: .; V: TRBV7-9; DNA: TGTGCCAGCAGCTTCACCGGGACAGGGAATTACAATGAGCAGTTCTTC; CDR3: CASSFTGTGNYNEQFF
D: TRBD1; J: TRBJ2-5; size: .; V: TRBV3-1; DNA: TGTGCCAGCAGCCAATCCTGGACAGGGAGGCAAGAGACCCAGTACTTC; CDR3: CASSQSWTGRQETQYF
D: .; J: TRBJ2-3; size: .; V: TRBV7-8; DNA: TGTGCCAGCAGCGTGTCCCGAGAAGGAGCGGTGGCAGATACGCAGTATTTT; CDR3: CASSVSREGAVADTQYF
D: .; J: TRBJ1-1; size: .; V: TRBV4-3; DNA: TGCGCCAGCAGCCAATGGGAGGGAGCTGAAGCTTTCTTT; CDR3: CASSQWEGAEAFF
D: .; J: TRBJ2-3; size: .; V: TRBV28; DNA: TGTGCCAGCAGTTTGGGCGCAGAGGGGACGCAGTATTTT; CDR3: CASSLGAEGTQYF
D: .; J: TRBJ1-1; size: .; V: TRBV7-9; DNA: TGTGCCAGCAGTCCGGGACCGAACACTGAAGCTTTCTTT; CDR3: CASSPGPNTEAFF
D: .; J: TRBJ2-5; size: .; V: TRBV6-6; DNA: TGTGCCAGCAGTTACATTATGGCAGAAGAGACCCAGTACTTC; CDR3: CASSYIMAEETQYF
D: .; J: TRBJ1-4; size: .; V: TRBV29-1; DNA: TGCAGCGTTGAAGGGGGAGAAAAACTGTTTTTT; CDR3: CSVEGGEKLFF
D: .; J: TRBJ2-3; size: .; V: TRBV7-8; DNA: TGTGCCAGCAGCTTAGGTACCCAGCTTAGCACAGATACGCAGTATTTT; CDR3: CASSLGTQLSTDTQYF
D: .; J: TRBJ2-7; size: .; V: TRBV3-1; DNA: TGTGCCAGCAGCCAAGAATACGAGCAGTACTTC; CDR3: CASSQEYEQYF
D: .; J: TRBJ2-7; size: few; V: TRBV3-1; DNA: TGTGCCAGCAGTCTAGGGACGGAAAACTACGAGCAGTACTTC; CDR3: CASSLGTENYEQYF
D: .; J: TRBJ1-3; size: .; V: TRBV7-3; DNA: TGTGCCAGCAGCCGTACAGGGACGGGAGACACCATATATTTT; CDR3: CASSRTGTGDTIYF
D: .; J: TRBJ2-5; size: .; V: TRBV27; DNA: TGTGCCAGCAGTCGAATAACCCAGGGGAAGCAAGGGACCCAGTACTTC; CDR3: CASSRITQGKQGTQYF
D: .; J: TRBJ2-3; size: .; V: TRBV12-3/TRBV12-4; DNA: TGTGCCAGCATGGGAGATACGCAGTATTTT; CDR3: CASMGDTQYF
D: TRBD1; J: TRBJ1-4; size: once; V: TRBV29-1; DNA: TGCAGCGTCCGCAGACAGGGGCGGAATGAAAAACTGTTTTTT; CDR3: CSVRRQGRNEKLFF
D: .; J: TRBJ1-1; size: .; V: TRBV9; DNA: TGTGCCAGCCAACCCCTTGGGCGGGACACTGAAGCTTTCTTT; CDR3: CASQPLGRDTEAFF
D: TRBD1; J: TRBJ2-2; size: once; V: TRBV12-3/TRBV12-4; DNA: TGTGCCAGCAGTCCCGACAGGGGGACGAACACCGGGGAGCTGTTTTTT; CDR3: CASSPDRGTNTGELFF
D: .; J: TRBJ2-1; size: .; V: TRBV3-1; DNA: TGTGCCAGCAGACTGGGGGGTCCGAGCTCCTACAATGAGCAGTTCTTC; CDR3: CASRLGGPSSYNEQFF
D: .; J: TRBJ1-1; size: .; V: TRBV29-1; DNA: TGCAGCGTTGTCCCCGGGAACACTGAAGCTTTCTTT; CDR3: CSVVPGNTEAFF
D: TRBD1; J: TRBJ2-1; size: .; V: TRBV24-1; DNA: TGTGCCACCAGTGATTCATTGGACAGGTACAATGAGCAGTTCTTC; CDR3: CATSDSLDRYNEQFF
D: .; J: TRBJ1-1; size: .; V: TRBV5-6; DNA: TGTGCCAGCAGCTTGCCCAGAGTGAACACTGAAGCTTTCTTT; CDR3: CASSLPRVNTEAFF
D: .; J: TRBJ1-4; size: .; V: TRBV12-3/TRBV12-4; DNA: TGTGCCAGCAGTCCCGGGACGCATGCAACTAATGAAAAACTGTTTTTT; CDR3: CASSPGTHATNEKLFF
D: .; J: TRBJ1-1; size: .; V: TRBV7-3; DNA: TGTGCCAGCAGCCCCCAAATTGGGAGCACTGAAGCTTTCTTT; CDR3: CASSPQIGSTEAFF
D: TRBD2; J: TRBJ2-1; size: .; V: TRBV27; DNA: TGTGCCAGTAAGATCTCGGCGGGGGGCTCCTACAATGAGCAGTTCTTC; CDR3: CASKISAGGSYNEQFF
D: TRBD2; J: TRBJ2-5; size: .; V: TRBV6-5; DNA: TGTGCCAGCAGCGCCAGCGGGGGACTACAAGAGACCCAGTACTTC; CDR3: CASSASGGLQETQYF
D: .; J: TRBJ2-5; size: .; V: TRBV3-1; DNA: TGTGCCAGCAGCCAAGAAGATGGGAGTGAGGCGGAGACCCAGTACTTC; CDR3: CASSQEDGSEAETQYF
D: TRBD2; J: TRBJ2-5; size: .; V: TRBV20-1; DNA: TGCAGTGCTCCTCCGGGACTAGCTCGACAAGAGACCCAGTACTTC; CDR3: CSAPPGLARQETQYF
D: TRBD1; J: TRBJ1-1; size: .; V: TRBV20-1; DNA: TGCAGTGCTAGGGAACCGGACAGGGAGGGCACTGAAGCTTTCTTT; CDR3: CSAREPDREGTEAFF
D: .; J: TRBJ2-1; size: .; V: TRBV19; DNA: TGTGCCAGTAGTATAGGGGACAATGAGCAGTTCTTC; CDR3: CASSIGDNEQFF
D: .; J: TRBJ2-1; size: .; V: TRBV19; DNA: TGTGCCAGTAGCCTGGGGGCCTACAATGAGCAGTTCTTC; CDR3: CASSLGAYNEQFF
D: .; J: TRBJ1-2; size: .; V: TRBV7-9; DNA: TGTGCCAGCAGCACCGACGCGGGGTATTATGGCTACACCTTC; CDR3: CASSTDAGYYGYTF
D: .; J: TRBJ1-1; size: .; V: TRBV11-2; DNA: TGTGCCAGCAGCCGAGAGTCGAGGGGTACTGAAGCTTTCTTT; CDR3: CASSRESRGTEAFF
D: .; J: TRBJ2-3; size: .; V: TRBV27; DNA: TGTGCCAGCAGTTTCTCTCGAACAGGGATAAGCACAGATACGCAGTATTTT; CDR3: CASSFSRTGISTDTQYF
D: .; J: TRBJ2-3; size: .; V: TRBV7-3; DNA: TGTGCCAGCAGCTTAGGGGGCGGGCCCACAGATACGCAGTATTTT; CDR3: CASSLGGGPTDTQYF
D: .; J: TRBJ2-4; size: once; V: TRBV29-1; DNA: TGCAGCGTTGAAGGTGAAGATCCCTTACTAGCCAAAAACATTCAGTACTTC; CDR3: CSVEGEDPLLAKNIQYF
D: .; J: TRBJ1-1; size: .; V: TRBV29-1; DNA: TGCAGCCCCGGGCAAACTGAAGCTTTCTTT; CDR3: CSPGQTEAFF
D: .; J: TRBJ1-1; size: once; V: TRBV30; DNA: TGTGCCTGGAGTGTCGGACAGCCTAACACTGAAGCTTTCTTT; CDR3: CAWSVGQPNTEAFF
D: .; J: TRBJ2-7; size: .; V: TRBV6-5; DNA: TGTGCCAGCAGTTACCTTCTGGGCTCCTACGAGCAGTACTTC; CDR3: CASSYLLGSYEQYF
D: .; J: TRBJ2-6; size: .; V: TRBV5-1; DNA: TGCGCCAGCAGCTTGGATGGCCCCCTAGTAGGGGCCAACGTCCTGACTTTC; CDR3: CASSLDGPLVGANVLTF
D: TRBD1; J: TRBJ1-2; size: .; V: TRBV3-1; DNA: TGTGCCAGCAGCCATGCCGGGACAGGGGATGGCTACACCTTC; CDR3: CASSHAGTGDGYTF
D: .; J: TRBJ1-4; size: .; V: TRBV19; DNA: TGTGCCAGTAGTGGAAGGCTTAATGAAAAACTGTTTTTT; CDR3: CASSGRLNEKLFF